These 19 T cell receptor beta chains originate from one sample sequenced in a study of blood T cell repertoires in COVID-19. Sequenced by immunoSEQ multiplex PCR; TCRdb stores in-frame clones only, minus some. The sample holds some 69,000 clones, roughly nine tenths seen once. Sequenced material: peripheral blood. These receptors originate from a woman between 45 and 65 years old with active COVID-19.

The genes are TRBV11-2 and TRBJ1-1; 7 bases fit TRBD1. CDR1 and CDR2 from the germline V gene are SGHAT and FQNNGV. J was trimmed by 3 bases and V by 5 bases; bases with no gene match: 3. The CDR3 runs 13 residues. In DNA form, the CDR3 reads TGTGCCAGCAGCCACAGGGGCGACACTGAAGCTTTCTTT. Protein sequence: CASSHRGDTEAFF.

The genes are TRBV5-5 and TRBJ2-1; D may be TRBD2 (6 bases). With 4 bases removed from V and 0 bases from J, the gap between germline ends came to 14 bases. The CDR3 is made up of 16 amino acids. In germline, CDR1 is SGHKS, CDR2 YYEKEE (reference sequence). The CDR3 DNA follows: TGTGCCAGCAGCAAGGGACTCCTGAGCTCCTACAATGAGCAGTTCTTC. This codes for CASSKGLLSSYNEQFF.

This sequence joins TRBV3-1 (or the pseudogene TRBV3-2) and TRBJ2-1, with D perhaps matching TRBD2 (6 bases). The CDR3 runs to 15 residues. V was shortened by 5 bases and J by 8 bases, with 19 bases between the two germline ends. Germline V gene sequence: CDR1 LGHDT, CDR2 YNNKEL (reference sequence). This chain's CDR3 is CASSVGGGPFYEQFF. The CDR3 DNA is TGTGCCAGCAGCGTGGGAGGAGGGCCGTTTTATGAGCAGTTCTTC.

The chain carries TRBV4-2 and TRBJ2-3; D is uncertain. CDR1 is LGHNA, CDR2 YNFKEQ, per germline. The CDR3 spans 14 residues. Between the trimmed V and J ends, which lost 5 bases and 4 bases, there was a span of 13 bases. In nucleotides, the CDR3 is TGTGCCAGCAGCAACTCCTTGGGCGCAGATACGCAGTATTTT. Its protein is CASSNSLGADTQYF.

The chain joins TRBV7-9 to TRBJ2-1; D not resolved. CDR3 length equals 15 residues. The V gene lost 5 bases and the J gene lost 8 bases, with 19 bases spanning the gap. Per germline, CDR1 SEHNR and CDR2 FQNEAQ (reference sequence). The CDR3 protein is CASSAKTGKIHEQFF. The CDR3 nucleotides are TGTGCCAGCAGCGCTAAGACTGGAAAGATTCATGAGCAGTTCTTC.

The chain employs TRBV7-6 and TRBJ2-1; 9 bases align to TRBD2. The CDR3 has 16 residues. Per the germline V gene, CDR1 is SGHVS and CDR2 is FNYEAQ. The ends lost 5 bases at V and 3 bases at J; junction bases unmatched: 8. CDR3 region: CASSPFLAGIYNEQFF. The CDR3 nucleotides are TGTGCCAGCAGCCCCTTTCTAGCGGGGATCTACAATGAGCAGTTCTTC. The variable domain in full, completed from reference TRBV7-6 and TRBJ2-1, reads GAGVSQSPRYKVTKRGQDVALRCDPISGHVSLYWYRQALGQGPEFLTYFNYEAQQDKSGLPNDRFSAERPEGSISTLTIQRTEQRDSAMYRCASSPFLAGIYNEQFFGPGTRLTVL.

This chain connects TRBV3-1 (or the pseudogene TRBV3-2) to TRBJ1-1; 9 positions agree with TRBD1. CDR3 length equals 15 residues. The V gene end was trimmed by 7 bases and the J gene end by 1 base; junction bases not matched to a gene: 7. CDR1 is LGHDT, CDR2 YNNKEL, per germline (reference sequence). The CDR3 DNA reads TGTGCCAGCACCAAACCGGGACAGGGGAACACTGAAGCTTTCTTT. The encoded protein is CASTKPGQGNTEAFF.

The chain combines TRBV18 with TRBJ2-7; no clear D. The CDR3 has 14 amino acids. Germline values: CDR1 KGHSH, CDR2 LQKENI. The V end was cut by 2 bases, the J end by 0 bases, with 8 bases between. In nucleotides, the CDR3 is TGTGCCAGCTCACCAACGACTGACTCCTACGAGCAGTACTTC. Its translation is CASSPTTDSYEQYF.

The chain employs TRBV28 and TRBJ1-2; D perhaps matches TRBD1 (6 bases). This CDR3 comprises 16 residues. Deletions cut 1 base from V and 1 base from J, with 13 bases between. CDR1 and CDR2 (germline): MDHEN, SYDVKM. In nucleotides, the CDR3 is TGTGCCAGCAGTTTATTGGGGGCCCCTGATAACTATGGCTACACCTTC. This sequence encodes CASSLLGAPDNYGYTF.

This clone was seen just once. The CDR3 loop reads CAWNSYVGLTGAGGYTF. The CDR3 DNA reads TGTGCCTGGAATAGCTATGTGGGGCTGACAGGGGCGGGTGGCTACACCTTC. V gene TRBV30 combines with J gene TRBJ1-2; 8 nucleotides agree with TRBD1. There are 17 residues in the CDR3. With 4 bases clipped from V and 7 bases from J, the junction kept 20 bases outside the gene matches. CDR1 GTSNPN and CDR2 SVGIG come from the germline V gene (reference sequence).

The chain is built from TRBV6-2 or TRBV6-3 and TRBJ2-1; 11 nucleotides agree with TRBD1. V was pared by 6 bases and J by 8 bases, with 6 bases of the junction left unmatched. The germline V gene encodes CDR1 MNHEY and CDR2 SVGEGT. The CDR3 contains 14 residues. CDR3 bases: TGTGCCAGCAGCAAACGGACAGGGGGCGATGAGCAGTTCTTC. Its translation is CASSKRTGGDEQFF.

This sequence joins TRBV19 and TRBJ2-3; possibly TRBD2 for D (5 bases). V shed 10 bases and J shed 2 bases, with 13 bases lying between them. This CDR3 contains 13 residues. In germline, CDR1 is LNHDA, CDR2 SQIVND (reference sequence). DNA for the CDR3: TGTGCCACCCTAGGACTCTACACAGATACGCAGTATTTT. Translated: CATLGLYTDTQYF.

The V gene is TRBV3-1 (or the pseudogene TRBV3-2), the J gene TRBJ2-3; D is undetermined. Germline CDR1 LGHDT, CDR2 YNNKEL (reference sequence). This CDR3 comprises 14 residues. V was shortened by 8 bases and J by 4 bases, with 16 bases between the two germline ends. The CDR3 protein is CASVLFGVPDTQYF. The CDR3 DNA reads TGTGCCAGCGTCCTCTTCGGAGTCCCAGATACGCAGTATTTT.

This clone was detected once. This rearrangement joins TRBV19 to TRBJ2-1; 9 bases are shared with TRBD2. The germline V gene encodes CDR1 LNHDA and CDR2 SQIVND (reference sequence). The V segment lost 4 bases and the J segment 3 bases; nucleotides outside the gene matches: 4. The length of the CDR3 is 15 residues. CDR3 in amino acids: CASSSGRAFYNEQFF. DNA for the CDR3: TGTGCCAGTAGTAGCGGGAGGGCCTTCTACAATGAGCAGTTCTTC.

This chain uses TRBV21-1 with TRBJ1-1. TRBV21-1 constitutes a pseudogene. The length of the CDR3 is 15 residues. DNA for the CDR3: TGTGCCAGCAGGCCCGCACGGGGGAAGAACACTGAAGCTTTCTTT. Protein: CASRPARGKNTEAFF.

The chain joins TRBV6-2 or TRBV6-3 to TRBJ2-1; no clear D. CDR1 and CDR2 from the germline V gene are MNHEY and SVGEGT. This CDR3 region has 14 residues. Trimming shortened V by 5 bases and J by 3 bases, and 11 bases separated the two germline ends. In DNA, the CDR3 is TGTGCCAGCAGTCGGCCCGGAGTCTACAATGAGCAGTTCTTC. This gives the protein CASSRPGVYNEQFF.

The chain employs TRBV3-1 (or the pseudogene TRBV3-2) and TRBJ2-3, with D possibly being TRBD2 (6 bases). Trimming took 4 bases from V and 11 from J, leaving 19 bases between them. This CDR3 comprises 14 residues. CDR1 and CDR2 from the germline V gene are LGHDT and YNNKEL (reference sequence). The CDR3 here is CASSPNGGATRQYF. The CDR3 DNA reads TGTGCCAGCAGCCCCAACGGAGGGGCAACCAGGCAGTATTTT.

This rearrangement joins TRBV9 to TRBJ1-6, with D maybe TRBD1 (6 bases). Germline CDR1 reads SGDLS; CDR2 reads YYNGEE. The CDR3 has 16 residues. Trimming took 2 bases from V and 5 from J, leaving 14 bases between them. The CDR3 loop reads CASSVGPDRDNSPLHF. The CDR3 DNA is TGTGCCAGCAGCGTCGGACCGGACAGAGATAATTCACCCCTCCACTTT.

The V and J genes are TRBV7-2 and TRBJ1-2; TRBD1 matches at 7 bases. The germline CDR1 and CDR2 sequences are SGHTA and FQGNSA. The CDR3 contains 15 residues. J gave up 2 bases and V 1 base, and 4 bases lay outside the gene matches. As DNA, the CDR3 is TGTGCCAGCAGCTTAGTGGGACAGTCCAACTATGGCTACACCTTC. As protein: CASSLVGQSNYGYTF.